The 14 T cell receptor beta chains below all came from one sample that was sequenced in a study of control samples from healthy donors and cancer patients. TCRdb's table, derived via immunoSEQ multiplex PCR, lists solely in-frame clones and lacks some. The sample lists 75,000 to 90,000 clones, about 91% occurring once. The specimen was blood. The source of these receptors is a man aged 45-65 years in good health.

V gene TRBV19 combines with J gene TRBJ2-5; D remains ambiguous. Germline V gene sequence: CDR1 LNHDA, CDR2 SQIVND (reference sequence). V gave up 1 base and J gave up 2 bases, with 5 bases separating them. The CDR3 spans 13 residues. The CDR3 DNA reads as TGTGCCAGTAGTATAGGACCACAAGAGACCCAGTACTTC. This gives the protein CASSIGPQETQYF.

V usage is TRBV3-1 (or the pseudogene TRBV3-2) and J usage is TRBJ2-1; TRBD2 agrees at 11 bases. Trimming at V came to 3 bases and at J to 10 bases, leaving 11 bases not matched to a gene. The germline CDR1 and CDR2 sequences are LGHDT and YNNKEL (reference sequence). The CDR3 consists of 16 residues. The CDR3 bases are TGTGCCAGCAGCCACATTAGCGGGGGGGTGCGTCGGGAGCAGTTCTTC. As protein: CASSHISGGVRREQFF.

The gene calls are TRBV3-1 (or the pseudogene TRBV3-2) and TRBJ1-1; tentative D call: TRBD1 (6 bases). The V end lost 9 bases, the J end lost 1 base, and 12 bases lay between the germline ends. CDR1 LGHDT and CDR2 YNNKEL come from the germline V gene (reference sequence). The CDR3 covers 13 residues. The CDR3 sequence is CARTRTENTEAFF. As DNA, the CDR3 is TGTGCCAGGACCAGGACAGAGAACACTGAAGCTTTCTTT.

Here the CDR3 reads CAASRDKAYEQYF. CDR3 DNA sequence: TGTGCCGCTTCCCGGGACAAAGCCTACGAGCAGTACTTC. The V gene is TRBV6-5, the J gene TRBJ2-7; maybe TRBD1 (6 bases). V was clipped by 11 bases and J by 2 bases, with 16 bases between them. CDR3 length: 13 residues. CDR1 and CDR2 from the germline V gene are MNHEY and SVGAGI.

The V gene is TRBV5-4, the J gene TRBJ2-5, with 10 bases fitting TRBD2. CDR3 length equals 16 residues. J lost 5 bases, V lost 0 bases, and 7 bases had no gene match. Germline values: CDR1 SGHNT, CDR2 YYREEE (reference sequence). The CDR3 sequence is CASSLGERGGQETQYF. DNA for the CDR3: TGTGCCAGCAGCTTGGGGGAGCGGGGGGGCCAGGAGACCCAGTACTTC.

This sequence joins TRBV5-1 and TRBJ2-5; 7 bases are a match to TRBD1. The CDR3 has 13 amino acids. Germline V gene data show CDR1 as SGHRS and CDR2 as YFSETQ. V was pared by 5 bases and J by 5 bases, with 6 bases of the junction left unmatched. CDR3 region: CASRLTGSETQYF. The CDR3 region has the DNA TGCGCCAGCAGATTGACAGGGTCGGAGACCCAGTACTTC.

The genes are TRBV5-6 and TRBJ1-6, with TRBD1 identical over 8 bases. Germline lookup yields CDR1 SGHDT and CDR2 YYEEEE. The CDR3 totals 15 residues. V was pared by 0 bases and J by 7 bases, with 3 bases of the junction left unmatched. The CDR3 here is CASSLGTGRNSPLHF. In DNA, the CDR3 is TGTGCCAGCAGCTTGGGGACAGGGCGAAATTCACCCCTCCACTTT.

The chain recombines TRBV5-8 with TRBJ2-3; 8 nucleotides line up with TRBD2. Germline-derived CDR1 and CDR2 are SGHTS and YDEGEE. The V and J ends lost 3 bases and 4 bases, in that order; junction bases with no gene match: 7. This CDR3 comprises 15 residues. The CDR3 nucleotides read TGTGCCAGCAGCTCTTCCGGGACTAGGGCAGATACGCAGTATTTT. This gives the protein CASSSSGTRADTQYF.

The gene calls are TRBV19 and TRBJ2-1; a weak D match, TRBD2 (6 bases). The CDR3 totals 15 residues. The ends were cut back, 10 bases at V and 3 bases at J, with 19 bases in the middle. Germline V lookup: CDR1 LNHDA, CDR2 SQIVND (reference sequence). The DNA for the CDR3 is TGTGCCACCTCACTTGGCGGGGTCGACTACAATGAGCAGTTCTTC. It codes for CATSLGGVDYNEQFF.

The rearrangement uses TRBV7-8 and TRBJ2-3, with unresolved D. This CDR3 spans 12 amino acids. CDR1 SGHVS and CDR2 FQNEAQ come from the germline V gene. The ends were cut back, 2 bases at V and 6 bases at J, with 6 bases in the middle. CDR3 residues: CASSLYTDTQYF. The CDR3 region has the DNA TGTGCCAGCAGCTTATATACCGATACGCAGTATTTT.

The genes are TRBV5-4 and TRBJ1-4, with D perhaps TRBD1 (5 bases). The CDR3 has 13 amino acids. V was cut by 2 bases and J by 8 bases, with 10 bases left in between. Germline CDR1 is SGHNT and CDR2 is YYREEE (reference sequence). CDR3 protein: CASSFDSREKLFF. The CDR3 bases are TGTGCCAGCAGCTTCGACAGTAGAGAAAAACTGTTTTTT. Complete variable domain (other parts from reference TRBV5-4 and TRBJ1-4): ETGVTQSPTHLIKTRGQQVTLRCSSQSGHNTVSWYQQALGQGPQFIFQYYREEENGRGNFPPRFSGLQFPNYSSELNVNALELDDSALYLCASSFDSREKLFFGSGTQLSVL.

V usage is TRBV12-5 and J usage is TRBJ1-4; 9 bases are shared with TRBD1. CDR1 LGHNT and CDR2 FRNRAP come from the germline V gene. CDR3 length equals 16 residues. Unmatched junction bases numbered 10, after V lost 1 base and J lost 10 bases. CDR3 nucleotides: TGTGCTAGTGGTTTGGCCCCGGGACAGGGAGCCGGAAAACTGTTTTTT. It codes for CASGLAPGQGAGKLFF.

The chain has TRBV19 and TRBJ1-2; 10 bases are shared with TRBD1. CDR1 and CDR2 from the germline V gene are LNHDA and SQIVND (reference sequence). The CDR3 consists of 15 residues. V trimming: 4 bases; J trimming: 8 bases; junction bases outside the gene matches: 10. CDR3 residues: CASSTPRQGATGYTF. As DNA, the CDR3 is TGTGCCAGTAGTACTCCCCGACAGGGGGCGACCGGCTACACCTTC. The complete variable domain, with remaining parts taken from reference TRBV19 and TRBJ1-2, reads DGGITQSPKYLFRKEGQNVTLSCEQNLNHDAMYWYRQDPGQGLRLIYYSQIVNDFQKGDIAEGYSVSREKKESFPLTVTSAQKNPTAFYLCASSTPRQGATGYTFGSGTRLTVV.

This chain joins TRBV7-2 and TRBJ2-2, with 7 bases lining up with TRBD1. V lost 0 bases to trimming and J lost 2 bases; unmatched junction nucleotides: 3. The CDR3 length is 16 residues. Germline V CDR1 and CDR2: SGHTA, FQGNSA. CDR3 DNA: TGTGCCAGCAGCTTAGCGGGACAGATCAACACCGGGGAGCTGTTTTTT. Translated, it gives CASSLAGQINTGELFF.